Below, 16 T cell receptor beta chains from the same sample are listed, as sequenced in a study of OX40 agonist ivuxolimab in advanced cancers. Produced via immunoSEQ multiplex PCR; TCRdb's table is partial and in-frame only. Found here are around 67,000 clones, roughly 85% of them singletons; the top ten hold approximately 1.3%. The sequencing here drew on CD4+ or CD8+ T cells sorted from blood, taken in a trial of the OX40 agonist ivuxolimab. The receptors originated from an adult with an advanced solid tumor such as melanoma, head and neck, liver or kidney cancer.

The genes are TRBV5-1 and TRBJ2-1, with 8 bases that match TRBD2. Germline loops: CDR1 SGHRS, CDR2 YFSETQ. Unmatched junction bases numbered 11, after V lost 2 bases and J lost 10 bases. The CDR3 runs 15 residues. The CDR3 loop reads CASSFAGLAVDEQFF. CDR3 sequence (DNA): TGCGCCAGCAGCTTCGCTGGACTAGCTGTTGACGAGCAGTTCTTC.

This clone was picked up a small number of times. The chain uses TRBV9 and TRBJ2-1; possibly TRBD1 for D (6 bases). Germline-derived CDR1 and CDR2 are SGDLS and YYNGEE. With 2 bases removed from V and 0 bases from J, the gap between germline ends came to 9 bases. The CDR3 has 15 amino acids. The DNA of the CDR3 is TGTGCCAGCAGCGTTGGACAGAACTCCTACAATGAGCAGTTCTTC. Encoded protein: CASSVGQNSYNEQFF.

The chain is built from TRBV11-3 and TRBJ1-1; TRBD1 is a possible D gene (6 bases). In germline, CDR1 is SGHNT, CDR2 YENEEA. This CDR3 comprises 13 residues. With 2 bases removed from V and 3 bases from J, the gap between germline ends came to 7 bases. The CDR3 loop reads CASSLSGDTEAFF. The CDR3 nucleotides are TGTGCCAGCAGCTTATCAGGGGACACTGAAGCTTTCTTT.

This rearrangement joins TRBV15 to TRBJ2-3, with D unclear. CDR3 length: 15 amino acids. Germline loops: CDR1 LNHNV, CDR2 YYDKDF (reference sequence). V was trimmed by 1 base and J by 1 base, leaving 9 bases between them. The CDR3 region has the DNA TGTGCCACCAGCAGAGGAGGAGTCGGCACAGATACGCAGTATTTT. It encodes CATSRGGVGTDTQYF.

The CDR3 DNA follows: TGCGCCAGCAGCTCGATCGGGCGTCGCTACTACAATGAGCAGTTCTTC. It specifies CASSSIGRRYYNEQFF. The chain links TRBV5-1 to TRBJ2-1; D is undetermined. Per the germline V gene, CDR1 is SGHRS and CDR2 is YFSETQ. The germline V and J ends were trimmed by 3 bases and 3 bases, with 16 bases remaining between them. The CDR3 totals 16 residues.

V is TRBV6-5 and J is TRBJ1-5; weak D call: TRBD1 (5 bases). The CDR3 has 15 amino acids. In germline, CDR1 is MNHEY, CDR2 SVGAGI. V lost 6 bases and J lost 6, with 18 bases in between. The CDR3 region is CASSNRDGGIQPQHF. CDR3 sequence (DNA): TGTGCCAGCAGCAATCGGGACGGAGGAATTCAGCCCCAGCATTTT.

This clone came up once. The CDR3 DNA is TGTGCCAGCAGCTTTTCGGGGGGGGAAGGCCAGCCCCAGCATTTT. It codes for CASSFSGGEGQPQHF. This chain links TRBV7-2 with TRBJ1-5, with D tentatively TRBD1 (5 bases). V was shortened by 3 bases and J by 7 bases, with 16 bases between the two germline ends. This CDR3 contains 15 residues. Germline values: CDR1 SGHTA, CDR2 FQGNSA.

The chain joins TRBV29-1 to TRBJ1-5; 7 bases agree with TRBD1. CDR1 is SQVTM and CDR2 is ANQGSEA in the germline V gene. The trim removed 7 bases at V and 5 bases at J, leaving 5 bases unmatched. The CDR3 loop spans 12 amino acids. CDR3 nucleotides: TGCAGCGCCCGAGACAGGGATCAGCCCCAGCATTTT. Its protein is CSARDRDQPQHF.

The chain recombines TRBV4-3 with TRBJ1-4; 9 bases agree with TRBD1. Per germline, CDR1 LGHNA and CDR2 YSLEER. This CDR3 is 15 amino acids long. Trimming cost V 0 bases and J 8 bases; bases outside gene matches: 4. The CDR3 region is CASSQDGTGPEKLFF. The CDR3 nucleotides read TGCGCCAGCAGCCAAGACGGGACAGGGCCAGAAAAACTGTTTTTT.

The chain combines TRBV6-1 with TRBJ1-4, with D possibly matching TRBD1 (6 bases). The germline V gene encodes CDR1 MNHNS and CDR2 SASEGT. The CDR3 runs to 10 residues. The ends were cut back, 9 bases at V and 10 bases at J, with 9 bases in the middle. The CDR3 DNA is TGTGCCAGACGAGGGGGAAAACTGTTTTTT. This encodes CARRGGKLFF.

The chain employs TRBV7-8 and TRBJ1-1; 7 bases fit TRBD1. With V trimmed by 2 bases and J by 4 bases, 10 bases remained unmatched. This CDR3 spans 16 amino acids. CDR1 is SGHVS and CDR2 is FQNEAQ in the germline V gene. CDR3 residues: CASSLTPGGGGTEAFF. The DNA for the CDR3 is TGTGCCAGCAGCTTAACCCCGGGAGGGGGCGGCACTGAAGCTTTCTTT. The full variable domain, with the rest looked up from reference TRBV7-8 and TRBJ1-1, is GAGVSQSPRYKVAKRGQDVALRCDPISGHVSLFWYQQALGQGPEFLTYFQNEAQLDKSGLPSDRFFAERPEGSVSTLKIQRTQQEDSAVYLCASSLTPGGGGTEAFFGQGTRLTVV.

J is TRBJ2-1 and V is TRBV7-2; tentative D call: TRBD1 (6 bases). V was trimmed by 9 bases and J by 0 bases, leaving 9 bases between them. Germline lookup yields CDR1 SGHTA and CDR2 FQGNSA. The CDR3 extends over 13 amino acids. CDR3 in DNA: TGTGCCAGTGAGGACAGCTCCTACAATGAGCAGTTCTTC. Amino acid sequence: CASEDSSYNEQFF.

The chain couples TRBV7-9 to TRBJ2-3; 10 bases line up with TRBD2. This CDR3 contains 18 residues. V shed 7 bases and J 4 bases; nucleotides not matched to a gene: 17. Germline CDR1 SEHNR, CDR2 FQNEAQ (reference sequence). The CDR3: CASTRLVRTSGSSDTQYF. CDR3 nucleotides: TGTGCCAGCACACGCCTCGTCAGGACTAGCGGATCCTCAGATACGCAGTATTTT. The full variable domain, rest sourced from reference TRBV7-9 and TRBJ2-3, is DTGVSQNPRHKITKRGQNVTFRCDPISEHNRLYWYRQTLGQGPEFLTYFQNEAQLEKSRLLSDRFSAERPKGSFSTLEIQRTEQGDSAMYLCASTRLVRTSGSSDTQYFGPGTRLTVL.

This chain connects TRBV11-1 to TRBJ2-5; 10 bases line up with TRBD2. Looked up from germline, CDR1 is SGHAT and CDR2 is FQDESV (reference sequence). V lost 4 bases, J lost 2 bases, and 7 bases stayed unmatched. The CDR3 is 16 residues long. Written as DNA, the CDR3 is TGTGCCAGCAGCTCGGGGACTAGCGTGTCTCAAGAGACCCAGTACTTC. Amino acid sequence: CASSSGTSVSQETQYF.

The chain joins TRBV5-4 to TRBJ1-2; D is unresolved. Germline CDR1 reads SGHNT; CDR2 reads YYREEE (reference sequence). The V end was cut by 0 bases, the J end by 4 bases, with 13 bases between. The CDR3 totals 15 residues. The CDR3 region is CASSLGGGLPYGYTF. The CDR3 bases are TGTGCCAGCAGCTTGGGGGGAGGACTACCCTATGGCTACACCTTC.

A word on this clone: One end of the junction does not line up with germline, which may come from a read error. The rearrangement links TRBV19 to TRBJ1-4; no definite D call. There are 14 residues in the CDR3. Germline V gives CDR1 LNHDA, CDR2 SQIVND (reference sequence). The CDR3 spells CASSITPTNEKLFF. Written as DNA, the CDR3 is TGTGCCAGTAGTATAACACCAACCAATGAAAAACTGTTTTTT.